Given below is one T cell receptor beta chain in context. Per the authors' pipeline: Reference gene primer amplification in the assay estimated nucleated cell counts. The method was immunoSEQ multiplex PCR; TCRdb's version includes in-frame clones alone and lacks a portion of them. The V and J calls and the clone size are those of that table, but D and trimming were determined from the DNA. Here the sample spans 150,000 to 200,000 clones, 80% to 95% being singletons. Germline CDR1 and CDR2: SGHAT and FQNNGV. Losses at the gene ends were 5 bases for V and 1 base for J; bases not matched to a gene: 4. The CDR3 spans 14 residues. The data originate from a study of blood T cell repertoires in COVID-19. Across the whole study: Samples came from the United States, Italy and Spain, spanning acute and convalescent COVID-19.

Sample: peripheral blood. The sequence was collected from a woman in her sixties with COVID-19, enrolled during active disease. The genes are TRBV11-2 and TRBJ2-5; 7 positions match TRBD1. CDR3 in DNA: TGTGCCAGCAGCCTCGACAGGGTCCAAGAGACCCAGTACTTC. The encoded protein is CASSLDRVQETQYF.